What follows are 12 T cell receptor beta chains derived from one specimen sequenced in a study of OX40 agonist ivuxolimab in advanced cancers. TCRdb's copy holds only in-frame clones and misses some; the assay was immunoSEQ multiplex PCR. The repertoire holds tens of thousands of clones, with roughly 84% as singletons. The sample in question was CD4+ or CD8+ T cells sorted from blood, obtained in a trial of the OX40 agonist ivuxolimab. These receptor sequences come from an adult with an advanced solid tumor such as melanoma, head and neck, liver or kidney cancer.

This rearrangement joins TRBV28 to TRBJ1-2; TRBD1 aligns across 9 bases. The V segment lost 6 bases and the J segment 7 bases; nucleotides outside the gene matches: 15. Germline-derived CDR1 and CDR2 are MDHEN and SYDVKM. CDR3 size: 16 residues. The CDR3 protein is CASSRAGQGVGAGYTF. The CDR3, as DNA: TGTGCCAGCAGCCGAGCGGGACAGGGTGTAGGTGCTGGCTACACCTTC.

This chain uses TRBV18 with TRBJ2-7, with a weak D call TRBD1 (5 bases). This CDR3 comprises 14 residues. V was trimmed by 0 bases and J by 2 bases, leaving 8 bases between them. Germline V gives CDR1 KGHSH, CDR2 LQKENI. The CDR3 region is CASSPPRGTYEQYF. In DNA form, the CDR3 reads TGTGCCAGCTCACCACCTAGGGGAACCTACGAGCAGTACTTC.

The chain joins TRBV21-1 to TRBJ1-2. TRBV21-1 is assigned pseudogene status. The CDR3 covers 14 residues. CDR3 coding DNA: TGTGCCAGCAGCAGGACGGTGCCCAACTATGGCTACACCTTC. Translation gives CASSRTVPNYGYTF.

V usage is TRBV5-1 and J usage is TRBJ2-3; no clear D. CDR3 length: 14 residues. Germline V gene sequence: CDR1 SGHRS, CDR2 YFSETQ. Trimming shortened V by 0 bases and J by 0 bases, and 5 bases separated the two germline ends. The CDR3 nucleotides are TGCGCCAGCAGCTTGGTAGGGAGCACAGATACGCAGTATTTT. Translating it yields CASSLVGSTDTQYF. Supplemented by reference TRBV5-1 and TRBJ2-3, the full variable domain reads KAGVTQTPRYLIKTRGQQVTLSCSPISGHRSVSWYQQTPGQGLQFLFEYFSETQRNKGNFPGRFSGRQFSNSRSEMNVSTLELGDSALYLCASSLVGSTDTQYFGPGTRLTVL.

This rearrangement joins TRBV2 to TRBJ2-1; 10 bases fit TRBD2. V trimming: 1 base; J trimming: 6 bases; junction bases outside the gene matches: 6. The germline V gene has CDR1 SNHLY and CDR2 FYNNEI. The CDR3 sequence is 16 residues long. The CDR3 sequence: CASSEEGSGGANEQFF. Here the CDR3 DNA reads TGTGCCAGCAGTGAAGAAGGCAGCGGGGGGGCCAATGAGCAGTTCTTC.

The V and J genes are TRBV5-1 and TRBJ1-1; the match to TRBD1 covers 9 bases. V gave up 4 bases and J gave up 2 bases; unmatched junction bases: 6. CDR3 length: 15 residues. CDR1 SGHRS and CDR2 YFSETQ come from the germline V gene. CDR3 region: CASSAQGAFNTEAFF. The DNA of the CDR3 is TGCGCCAGCAGCGCACAGGGGGCTTTCAACACTGAAGCTTTCTTT.

The chain carries TRBV15 and TRBJ2-3; 9 nucleotides align to TRBD1. Germline V CDR1 and CDR2: LNHNV, YYDKDF (reference sequence). Losses at the gene ends were 3 bases for V and 9 bases for J; bases not matched to a gene: 13. This CDR3 is 16 amino acids long. CDR3 DNA: TGTGCCACCAGCAGTGGGGACAGGGTAAACTCTCAGACGCAGTATTTT. Translating it yields CATSSGDRVNSQTQYF. Full variable domain (outside the CDR3, taken from reference TRBV15 and TRBJ2-3): DAMVIQNPRYQVTQFGKPVTLSCSQTLNHNVMYWYQQKSSQAPKLLFHYYDKDFNNEADTPDNFQSRRPNTSFCFLDIRSPGLGDTAMYLCATSSGDRVNSQTQYFGPGTRLTVL.

The rearrangement joins TRBV6-1 to TRBJ1-5; the match to TRBD1 covers 8 bases. The germline CDR1 and CDR2 sequences are MNHNS and SASEGT. The length of the CDR3 is 14 residues. J lost 7 bases, V lost 3 bases, and 5 bases had no gene match. As DNA, the CDR3 is TGTGCCAGCAGTGATCTGAACAGGGGGCAGCCCCAGCATTTT. It codes for CASSDLNRGQPQHF.

This clone was counted once. This chain connects TRBV19 to TRBJ2-2, with D uncertain. There are 14 residues in the CDR3. Trimming took off 3 bases at V and 1 base at J, with 6 bases between the two ends. CDR1 is LNHDA and CDR2 is SQIVND in the germline V gene (reference sequence). The CDR3 region is CASSISGNTGELFF. CDR3 in DNA: TGTGCCAGTAGTATCTCGGGGAACACCGGGGAGCTGTTTTTT.

J is TRBJ2-5 and V is TRBV30; TRBD2 matches 11 bases. The DNA end is a closer match to TRBJ2-7, so the J assignment may be wrong. The CDR3 runs to 13 residues. The germline CDR1 and CDR2 sequences are GTSNPN and SVGIG (reference sequence). The CDR3 DNA sequence: TGTGCCTGGAGTGGACTAGCGGGATACGAGCAGTACTTC. This gives the protein CAWSGLAGYEQYF.

The chain joins TRBV2 to TRBJ2-5, with D possibly being TRBD1 or TRBD2 (5 bases each). The V end was cut by 7 bases, the J end by 2 bases, with 11 bases between. Germline values: CDR1 SNHLY, CDR2 FYNNEI. This CDR3 contains 13 residues. The CDR3 coding sequence is TGTGCCAGCATTAGGGACCTTCAAGAGACCCAGTACTTC. Its protein product is CASIRDLQETQYF.

The chain employs TRBV5-1 and TRBJ2-7; D is unclear. In germline, CDR1 is SGHRS, CDR2 YFSETQ. V was clipped by 4 bases and J by 3 bases, with 8 bases between them. This CDR3 comprises 12 residues. CDR3 loop: CASSTDLYEQYF. The CDR3 DNA reads TGCGCCAGCAGCACGGACCTCTACGAGCAGTACTTC.